Shown below are 26 T cell receptor beta chains from a single sample sequenced in a study of control samples from healthy donors and cancer patients. Clones were read by immunoSEQ multiplex PCR, and TCRdb kept only the in-frame ones, dropping some. The sample has 55,000 to 65,000 clones; more than 75% are singletons. The sample consisted of PBMCs. The receptors here all came from an older woman with lung cancer.

This clone was observed a few times. The V call is TRBV4-1, the J call TRBJ1-3; no clear D. This CDR3 contains 13 residues. Germline lookup yields CDR1 MGHRA and CDR2 YSYEKL. V dropped 3 bases and J dropped 4 bases, with 7 bases sitting between them. The chain's CDR3 is CASSQLWGNTIYF. CDR3 coding DNA: TGCGCCAGCAGCCAGTTATGGGGAAACACCATATATTTT.

The J gene is TRBJ1-1, the V gene TRBV28; possibly TRBD1 for D (6 bases). The CDR3 spans 11 residues. Germline values: CDR1 MDHEN, CDR2 SYDVKM. The CDR3 reads CVTQGNTEAFF. CDR3 nucleotide sequence: TGTGTTACACAGGGGAACACTGAAGCTTTCTTT.

The chain carries TRBV18 and TRBJ2-3; a weak D match, TRBD2 (6 bases). This CDR3 spans 13 amino acids. The germline gives CDR1 KGHSH, CDR2 LQKENI. With 5 bases removed from V and 3 bases from J, the gap between germline ends came to 9 bases. The CDR3 spells CASSAGTTDTQYF. As DNA, the CDR3 is TGTGCCAGCTCAGCCGGGACTACAGATACGCAGTATTTT.

CDR3 DNA: TGTGCCAGCAGTTACGGGACCTTCCATACTGAAGCTTTCTTT. Residues: CASSYGTFHTEAFF. This chain links TRBV6-5 with TRBJ1-1; TRBD1 is a possible D gene (5 bases). Germline V CDR1 and CDR2: MNHEY, SVGAGI. V was trimmed by 2 bases and J by 5 bases, leaving 12 bases between them. The CDR3 runs to 14 residues.

This clone was seen just once. This chain links TRBV27 with TRBJ1-5; 7 bases agree with TRBD1. Germline CDR1 and CDR2: MNHEY and SMNVEV (reference sequence). The CDR3 sequence is 16 residues long. Losses at the gene ends were 2 bases for V and 6 bases for J; bases not matched to a gene: 10. This chain's CDR3 is CASSLGSEGARQPQHF. CDR3 sequence (DNA): TGTGCCAGCAGTTTAGGTAGCGAGGGGGCGCGTCAGCCCCAGCATTTT.

V usage is TRBV19 and J usage is TRBJ1-5, with a tentative D call TRBD1 (6 bases). V dropped 3 bases and J dropped 3 bases, with 15 bases sitting between them. This CDR3 has 16 amino acids. The germline CDR1 and CDR2 sequences are LNHDA and SQIVND (reference sequence). CDR3 in amino acids: CASSIYPQGLNQPQHF. The CDR3 DNA is TGTGCCAGTAGTATCTACCCACAGGGACTCAATCAGCCCCAGCATTTT. Filled out from reference TRBV19 and TRBJ1-5, the complete variable domain reads DGGITQSPKYLFRKEGQNVTLSCEQNLNHDAMYWYRQDPGQGLRLIYYSQIVNDFQKGDIAEGYSVSREKKESFPLTVTSAQKNPTAFYLCASSIYPQGLNQPQHFGDGTRLSIL.

The V and J genes are TRBV19 and TRBJ2-2; D could derive from TRBD1 or TRBD2 (5 bases each). The ends were cut back, 9 bases at V and 3 bases at J, with 17 bases in the middle. Germline V gene lookup returns CDR1 LNHDA and CDR2 SQIVND (reference sequence). This CDR3 contains 15 residues. CDR3 sequence reads: CASNRRGEDTGELFF. The CDR3 coding sequence is TGTGCCAGCAACCGTAGGGGAGAGGACACCGGGGAGCTGTTTTTT.

J is TRBJ2-1 and V is TRBV4-1, with no clear D. From germline, CDR1 is MGHRA and CDR2 YSYEKL. V was shortened by 4 bases and J by 0 bases, with 16 bases between the two germline ends. There are 17 residues in the CDR3. CDR3 sequence reads: CASSREGVQSSYNEQFF. CDR3 DNA sequence: TGCGCCAGCAGCCGGGAAGGAGTCCAGAGCTCCTACAATGAGCAGTTCTTC.

The CDR3 loop reads CASRGARGSTDTQYF. The CDR3 nucleotides are TGCGCCAGCAGGGGCGCAAGGGGTAGCACAGATACGCAGTATTTT. V and J are TRBV5-1 and TRBJ2-3; perhaps TRBD1 as D (5 bases). V lost 5 bases to trimming and J lost 0 bases, with 13 bases between them. The CDR3 totals 15 residues. Germline-derived CDR1 and CDR2 are SGHRS and YFSETQ.

The chain combines TRBV5-4 with TRBJ2-7, with 12 nucleotides matching TRBD1. The CDR3 covers 15 residues. V trimming: 1 base; J trimming: 7 bases; junction bases outside the gene matches: 6. Germline-derived CDR1 and CDR2 are SGHNT and YYREEE (reference sequence). The CDR3 sequence: CASSLPGQGAREQYF. The CDR3, as DNA: TGTGCCAGCAGCTTGCCGGGACAGGGGGCGAGGGAGCAGTACTTC. Variable domain in full (rest from reference TRBV5-4 and TRBJ2-7): ETGVTQSPTHLIKTRGQQVTLRCSSQSGHNTVSWYQQALGQGPQFIFQYYREEENGRGNFPPRFSGLQFPNYSSELNVNALELDDSALYLCASSLPGQGAREQYFGPGTRLTVT.

The chain uses TRBV5-1 and TRBJ2-2; weak D call: TRBD1 (5 bases). Germline lookup yields CDR1 SGHRS and CDR2 YFSETQ. Trimming took off 6 bases at V and 4 bases at J, with 10 bases between the two ends. This CDR3 is 13 amino acids long. CDR3 in amino acids: CASTQRGTGELFF. The CDR3 region has the DNA TGCGCCAGCACCCAAAGGGGCACCGGGGAGCTGTTTTTT.

The chain couples TRBV12-3 or TRBV12-4 to TRBJ2-7; maybe TRBD2 (6 bases). V was cut by 6 bases and J by 3 bases, with 12 bases left in between. This CDR3 is 13 amino acids long. The CDR3 reads CASSLTRGYEQYF. Written as DNA, the CDR3 is TGTGCCAGCAGCCTCACGCGGGGCTACGAGCAGTACTTC.

This chain connects TRBV15 to TRBJ1-5, with D uncertain. Per the germline V gene, CDR1 is LNHNV and CDR2 is YYDKDF (reference sequence). V was pared by 8 bases and J by 5 bases, with 13 bases between. The CDR3 runs to 13 residues. In DNA, the CDR3 is TGTGCCACCGCCGGGCCTGACTATCAGCCCCAGCATTTT. Amino acids: CATAGPDYQPQHF.

CDR3 amino acids: CASSGGTNTQYF. The CDR3 nucleotides are TGCGCCAGCAGTGGGGGGACGAATACGCAGTATTTT. This sequence joins TRBV10-1 and TRBJ2-3; perhaps D is TRBD1 or TRBD2 (5 bases each). The CDR3 extends over 12 amino acids. Trimming took off 4 bases at V and 7 bases at J, with 9 bases between the two ends. Germline CDR1 reads WNHNN; CDR2 reads SYGVQD (reference sequence).

The V gene is TRBV5-6, the J gene TRBJ2-1; 12 bases line up with TRBD1. V was clipped by 1 base and J by 6 bases; unmatched bases: 8. Germline V CDR1 and CDR2: SGHDT, YYEEEE. This CDR3 is 17 amino acids long. The CDR3 here is CASSLSGTGGWVNEQFF. For the CDR3, the DNA is TGTGCCAGCAGCTTGTCGGGGACAGGGGGCTGGGTCAATGAGCAGTTCTTC.

This clone was recorded only once. The chain recombines TRBV5-5 with TRBJ1-3; maybe TRBD1 (5 bases). The CDR3 extends over 14 amino acids. V gave up 5 bases and J gave up 4 bases, with 13 bases separating them. CDR1 and CDR2 (germline): SGHKS, YYEKEE (reference sequence). The CDR3 is CASSQGHAGNTIYF. The CDR3 region has the DNA TGTGCCAGCAGTCAAGGACACGCCGGAAACACCATATATTTT.

The V and J genes are TRBV10-1 and TRBJ2-3; 14 nucleotides align to TRBD2. Looked up from germline, CDR1 is WNHNN and CDR2 is SYGVQD (reference sequence). The CDR3 extends over 15 amino acids. J lost 6 bases, V lost 5 bases, and 4 bases had no gene match. CDR3 residues: CASSSTSGGADTQYF. CDR3 in DNA: TGCGCCAGCAGTTCGACTAGCGGGGGGGCGGATACGCAGTATTTT.

This chain uses TRBV2 with TRBJ1-1, with D perhaps TRBD1 (5 bases). V gave up 7 bases and J gave up 0 bases, with 21 bases separating them. This CDR3 region has 17 residues. The germline V gene encodes CDR1 SNHLY and CDR2 FYNNEI. The CDR3 DNA reads TGTGCCAGCAACCCGGGGCGGAGGGGCCCCATGAACACTGAAGCTTTCTTT. Translation: CASNPGRRGPMNTEAFF.

V usage is TRBV10-3 and J usage is TRBJ1-3; no clear D gene. Trimming shortened V by 6 bases and J by 4 bases, and 16 bases separated the two germline ends. Per the germline V gene, CDR1 is ENHRY and CDR2 is SYGVKD. This CDR3 region has 15 residues. The CDR3 is CAISPVDMRGNTIYF. In DNA form, the CDR3 reads TGTGCCATCAGCCCGGTTGACATGAGGGGAAACACCATATATTTT.

CDR3 region: CASSGDSRNSPLHF. Written as DNA, the CDR3 is TGTGCCAGCTCAGGGGACAGTCGAAATTCACCCCTCCACTTT. The chain joins TRBV18 to TRBJ1-6; 7 bases agree with TRBD1. CDR1 is KGHSH and CDR2 is LQKENI in the germline V gene. V shed 5 bases, J shed 7 bases, and the junction held 5 bases outside the gene matches. CDR3 size: 14 residues.

The chain uses TRBV5-1 and TRBJ2-1; a weak D match, TRBD2 (6 bases). The CDR3 contains 16 residues. CDR1 is SGHRS and CDR2 is YFSETQ in the germline V gene. Between the trimmed V and J ends, which lost 5 bases and 0 bases, there was a span of 15 bases. CDR3 DNA sequence: TGCGCCAGCAGACGTATAGCGGCGAGCTCCTACAATGAGCAGTTCTTC. It translates to CASRRIAASSYNEQFF.

This rearrangement joins TRBV28 to TRBJ2-7, with unresolved D. The germline V gene has CDR1 MDHEN and CDR2 SYDVKM. The CDR3 is 12 amino acids. V was cut by 8 bases and J by 0 bases, with 8 bases left in between. CDR3 loop: CASVGVSYEQYF. CDR3 DNA: TGTGCCAGCGTAGGAGTCTCCTACGAGCAGTACTTC.

The rearrangement uses TRBV5-5 and TRBJ1-1; TRBD1 agrees at 7 bases. V lost 1 base, J lost 1 base, and 1 base stayed unmatched. Germline CDR1 SGHKS, CDR2 YYEKEE (reference sequence). This CDR3 has 14 amino acids. CDR3 amino acids: CASSLPGGNTEAFF. CDR3 DNA: TGTGCCAGCAGCTTGCCAGGGGGGAACACTGAAGCTTTCTTT. The whole variable domain, filled in from reference TRBV5-5 and TRBJ1-1, reads DAGVTQSPTHLIKTRGQQVTLRCSPISGHKSVSWYQQVLGQGPQFIFQYYEKEERGRGNFPDRFSARQFPNYSSELNVNALLLGDSALYLCASSLPGGNTEAFFGQGTRLTVV.

The rearrangement uses TRBV2 and TRBJ1-2; maybe TRBD1 (5 bases). This CDR3 spans 13 amino acids. Germline-derived CDR1 and CDR2 are SNHLY and FYNNEI. V lost 6 bases and J 13 bases, leaving 21 bases between the germline ends. The CDR3 loop reads CASSAAGTSLRTF. The DNA for the CDR3 is TGTGCCAGCAGCGCGGCCGGGACCTCCCTTCGCACCTTC. The whole variable domain, filled in from reference TRBV2 and TRBJ1-2, reads EPEVTQTPSHQVTQMGQEVILRCVPISNHLYFYWYRQILGQKVEFLVSFYNNEISEKSEIFDDQFSVERPDGSNFTLKIRSTKLEDSAMYFCASSAAGTSLRTFGSGTRLTVV.

The chain couples TRBV3-1 (or the pseudogene TRBV3-2) to TRBJ1-4, with D unresolved. CDR1 and CDR2 from the germline V gene are LGHDT and YNNKEL (reference sequence). Trimming took 0 bases from V and 0 from J, leaving 8 bases between them. The CDR3 covers 16 residues. The CDR3 DNA follows: TGTGCCAGCAGCCAAGATCCCCTTACAACTAATGAAAAACTGTTTTTT. The encoded protein is CASSQDPLTTNEKLFF.

J is TRBJ2-7 and V is TRBV5-1, with 10 nucleotides matching TRBD2. Germline V gene lookup returns CDR1 SGHRS and CDR2 YFSETQ. CDR3 size: 15 residues. V gave up 6 bases and J gave up 1 base; unmatched junction bases: 7. The CDR3 bases are TGCGCCAGCACATTTACTAGCGGGGTATCCTACGAGCAGTACTTC. This gives the protein CASTFTSGVSYEQYF.